This entry lists 12 T cell receptor beta chains sequenced from one sample in a study of blood T cell repertoires in COVID-19. Produced via immunoSEQ multiplex PCR; TCRdb's table is partial and in-frame only. The table lists roughly 260,000 clones, about nine tenths of them singletons. The sample consisted of PBMCs or T cells enriched from blood (not recorded which). The origin of the receptors is a woman in her 30s with acute COVID-19.

The DNA for the CDR3 is TGTGCCAGCAGCTCAACCGGGACAGGGGGCGTGGGTCAGCCCCAGCATTTT. It translates to CASSSTGTGGVGQPQHF. V usage is TRBV5-6 and J usage is TRBJ1-5, with TRBD1 matching over 12 bases. Per germline, CDR1 SGHDT and CDR2 YYEEEE. V shed 3 bases and J 6 bases; nucleotides not matched to a gene: 10. The length of the CDR3 is 17 residues.

The J gene is TRBJ2-2, the V gene TRBV6-2 or TRBV6-3, with D perhaps TRBD2 (6 bases). The ends were cut back, 5 bases at V and 3 bases at J, with 10 bases in the middle. The V gene's germline CDR1 is MNHEY and CDR2 SVGEGT. The CDR3 is 14 residues long. CDR3 in DNA: TGTGCCAGCAGTACGGGAGAGCACACCGGGGAGCTGTTTTTT. This sequence encodes CASSTGEHTGELFF.

The rearrangement links TRBV5-1 to TRBJ1-2; a possible D gene is TRBD1 (6 bases). Per germline, CDR1 SGHRS and CDR2 YFSETQ. Trimming shortened V by 1 base and J by 8 bases, and 15 bases separated the two germline ends. The CDR3 consists of 14 residues. CDR3 in DNA: TGCGCCAGCAGCTTGAACCCAAGGACAGAGGGCTACACCTTC. This encodes CASSLNPRTEGYTF.

The J gene is TRBJ2-7, the V gene TRBV11-2, with D possibly being TRBD1 (5 bases). With 5 bases removed from V and 6 bases from J, the gap between germline ends came to 14 bases. The CDR3 loop spans 13 amino acids. The germline gives CDR1 SGHAT, CDR2 FQNNGV. As DNA, the CDR3 is TGTGCCAGCAGCCCCGGACACTCGGGCGAGCAGTACTTC. Residues: CASSPGHSGEQYF.

This clone has only a few counts. V usage is TRBV4-1 and J usage is TRBJ2-7; TRBD1 matches 9 bases. CDR3 length equals 16 residues. J was trimmed by 5 bases and V by 0 bases; bases with no gene match: 8. CDR1 is MGHRA and CDR2 is YSYEKL in the germline V gene. Here the CDR3 DNA reads TGCGCCAGCAGCCAAGATATATGGGACAGGGCACACGAGCAGTACTTC. Protein: CASSQDIWDRAHEQYF.

The V gene is TRBV12-3 or TRBV12-4, the J gene TRBJ2-2; no reliable D call. V lost 4 bases and J 7 bases, leaving 7 bases between the germline ends. This CDR3 contains 12 residues. The CDR3 here is CASSSRVGELFF. The CDR3 region has the DNA TGTGCCAGCAGTTCTAGAGTCGGGGAGCTGTTTTTT.

The chain couples TRBV6-5 to TRBJ1-4; D gene ambiguous. The CDR3 is 14 residues long. V was cut by 7 bases and J by 0 bases, with 9 bases left in between. The germline V gene has CDR1 MNHEY and CDR2 SVGAGI. CDR3 DNA: TGTGCCAGCACCCGAGATGCAACTAATGAAAAACTGTTTTTT. Amino acids: CASTRDATNEKLFF.

The chain employs TRBV28 and TRBJ2-7, with TRBD1 matching over 9 bases. The CDR3 is made up of 14 amino acids. Unmatched junction bases numbered 8, after V lost 6 bases and J lost 5 bases. Germline V CDR1 and CDR2: MDHEN, SYDVKM. CDR3 region: CASSLGTGRDEQYF. CDR3 nucleotides: TGTGCCAGCAGCTTGGGGACAGGGCGGGACGAGCAGTACTTC.

The table lists this clone with a few counts. V and J are TRBV19 and TRBJ1-1, with 8 bases lining up with TRBD1. CDR1 is LNHDA, CDR2 SQIVND, per germline (reference sequence). Trimming at V came to 4 bases and at J to 4 bases, leaving 14 bases not matched to a gene. This CDR3 is 17 amino acids long. For the CDR3, the DNA is TGTGCCAGTAGTACAGGACAGGGAAGAGAGCGGGGCACTGAAGCTTTCTTT. Amino acid sequence: CASSTGQGRERGTEAFF.

The rearrangement joins TRBV5-4 to TRBJ1-2; 10 nucleotides agree with TRBD1. CDR3 length: 14 amino acids. V was clipped by 3 bases and J by 3 bases; unmatched bases: 2. Germline V gene sequence: CDR1 SGHNT, CDR2 YYREEE (reference sequence). CDR3 in DNA: TGTGCCAGCAGCTCCGGGACAGGGGACTATGGCTACACCTTC. This gives the protein CASSSGTGDYGYTF.

This clone has just one count. This chain connects TRBV7-3 to TRBJ2-5; 8 bases fit TRBD2. This CDR3 has 15 amino acids. Per the germline V gene, CDR1 is SGHTA and CDR2 is FQGTGA. V lost 5 bases, J lost 7 bases, and 12 bases stayed unmatched. CDR3 nucleotides: TGTGCCAGCAGCGCTACTAGCGGCTCCATTGGGACCCAGTACTTC. It codes for CASSATSGSIGTQYF.

V gene TRBV6-2 or TRBV6-3 combines with J gene TRBJ2-1, with 11 nucleotides matching TRBD2. The germline V gene encodes CDR1 MNHEY and CDR2 SVGEGT. This CDR3 has 17 residues. Losses at the gene ends were 5 bases for V and 0 bases for J; bases not matched to a gene: 6. CDR3 sequence (DNA): TGTGCCAGCAGTCTAGCGGGGGGCTCCAGCTCCTACAATGAGCAGTTCTTC. This translates into CASSLAGGSSSYNEQFF.